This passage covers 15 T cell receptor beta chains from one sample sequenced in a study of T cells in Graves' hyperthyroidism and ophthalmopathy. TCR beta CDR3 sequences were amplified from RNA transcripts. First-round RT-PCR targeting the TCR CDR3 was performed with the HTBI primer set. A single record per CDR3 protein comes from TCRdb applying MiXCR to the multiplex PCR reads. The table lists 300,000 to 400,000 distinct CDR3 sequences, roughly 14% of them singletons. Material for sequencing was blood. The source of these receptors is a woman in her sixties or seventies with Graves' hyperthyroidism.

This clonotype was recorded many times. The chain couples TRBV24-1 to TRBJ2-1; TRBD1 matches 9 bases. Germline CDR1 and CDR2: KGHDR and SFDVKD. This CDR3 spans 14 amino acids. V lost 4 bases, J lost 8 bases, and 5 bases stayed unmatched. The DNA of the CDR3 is TGTGCCACCAGTGACCCACAGGGGGCCGATGAGCAGTTCTTC. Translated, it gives CATSDPQGADEQFF.

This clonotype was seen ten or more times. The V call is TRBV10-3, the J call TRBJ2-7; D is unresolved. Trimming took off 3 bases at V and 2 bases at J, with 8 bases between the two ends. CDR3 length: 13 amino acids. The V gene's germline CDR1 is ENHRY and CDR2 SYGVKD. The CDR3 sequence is CAISDGLAYEQYF. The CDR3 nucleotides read TGTGCCATCAGTGACGGTCTTGCCTACGAGCAGTACTTC.

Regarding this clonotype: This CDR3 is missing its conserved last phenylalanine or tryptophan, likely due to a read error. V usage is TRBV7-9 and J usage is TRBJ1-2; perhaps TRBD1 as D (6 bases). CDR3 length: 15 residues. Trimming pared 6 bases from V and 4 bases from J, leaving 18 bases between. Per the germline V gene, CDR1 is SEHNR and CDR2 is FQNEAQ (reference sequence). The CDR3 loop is CASSQQGFGSYGYTL. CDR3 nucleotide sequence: TGTGCCAGCAGTCAACAGGGTTTCGGAAGCTATGGCTACACCCTC.

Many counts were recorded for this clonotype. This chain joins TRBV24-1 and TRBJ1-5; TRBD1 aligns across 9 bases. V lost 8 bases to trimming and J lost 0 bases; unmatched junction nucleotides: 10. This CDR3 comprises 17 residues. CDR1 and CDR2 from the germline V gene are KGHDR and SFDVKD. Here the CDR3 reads CATTADRGAYSNQPQHF. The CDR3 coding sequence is TGTGCCACCACCGCCGACAGGGGGGCTTATAGCAATCAGCCCCAGCATTTT.

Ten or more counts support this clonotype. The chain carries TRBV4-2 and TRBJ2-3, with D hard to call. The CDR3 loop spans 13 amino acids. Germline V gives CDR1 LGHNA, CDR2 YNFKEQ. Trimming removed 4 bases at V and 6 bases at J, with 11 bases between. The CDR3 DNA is TGTGCCAGCAGCCGCGGATCGGCCGATACGCAGTATTTT. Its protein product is CASSRGSADTQYF.

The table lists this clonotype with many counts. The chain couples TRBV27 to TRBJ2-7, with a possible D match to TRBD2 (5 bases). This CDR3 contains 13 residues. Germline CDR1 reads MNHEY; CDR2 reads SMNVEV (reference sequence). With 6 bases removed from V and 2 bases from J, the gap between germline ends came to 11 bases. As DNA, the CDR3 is TGTGCCAGCAGCCCCCACGGGGCCTACGAGCAGTACTTC. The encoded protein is CASSPHGAYEQYF.

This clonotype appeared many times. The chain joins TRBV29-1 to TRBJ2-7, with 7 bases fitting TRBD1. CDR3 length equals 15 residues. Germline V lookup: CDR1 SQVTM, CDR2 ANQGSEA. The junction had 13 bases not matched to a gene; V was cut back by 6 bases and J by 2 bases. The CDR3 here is CSVRTRQGGAYEQYF. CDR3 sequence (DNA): TGCAGCGTCCGGACTCGACAGGGTGGCGCCTACGAGCAGTACTTC.

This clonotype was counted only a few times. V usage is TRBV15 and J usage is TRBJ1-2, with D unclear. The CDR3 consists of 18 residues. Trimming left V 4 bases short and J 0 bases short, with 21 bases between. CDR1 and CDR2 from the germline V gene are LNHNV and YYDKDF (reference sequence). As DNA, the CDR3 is TGTGCCACCAGCAACCCGGGCGGGGTGCTTCTAACTAACTATGGCTACACCTTC. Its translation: CATSNPGGVLLTNYGYTF.

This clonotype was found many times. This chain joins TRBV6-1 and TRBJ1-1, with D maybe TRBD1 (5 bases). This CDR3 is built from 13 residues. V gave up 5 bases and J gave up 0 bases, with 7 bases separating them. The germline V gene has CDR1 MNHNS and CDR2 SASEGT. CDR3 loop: CASSRTMNTEAFF. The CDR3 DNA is TGTGCCAGCAGTCGGACAATGAACACTGAAGCTTTCTTT.

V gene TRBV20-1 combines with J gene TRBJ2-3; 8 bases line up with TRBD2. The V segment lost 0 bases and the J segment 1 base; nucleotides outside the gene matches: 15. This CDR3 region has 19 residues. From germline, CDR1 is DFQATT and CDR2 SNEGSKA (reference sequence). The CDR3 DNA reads TGCAGTGCTAGAGATAAGAAGGGCGGGAGGTTCCTTGGCACAGATACGCAGTATTTT. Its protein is CSARDKKGGRFLGTDTQYF.

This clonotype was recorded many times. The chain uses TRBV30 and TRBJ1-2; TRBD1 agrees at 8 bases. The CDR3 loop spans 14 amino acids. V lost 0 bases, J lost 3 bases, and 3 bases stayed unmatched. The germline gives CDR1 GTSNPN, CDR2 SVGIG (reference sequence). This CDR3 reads CAWSVAGGDYGYTF. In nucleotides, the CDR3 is TGTGCCTGGAGTGTAGCAGGGGGCGACTATGGCTACACCTTC.

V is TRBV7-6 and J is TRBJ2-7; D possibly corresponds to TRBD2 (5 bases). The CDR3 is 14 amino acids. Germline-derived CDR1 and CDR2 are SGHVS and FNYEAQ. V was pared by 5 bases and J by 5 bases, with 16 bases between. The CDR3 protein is CASSPGLAPHEQYF. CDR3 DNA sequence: TGTGCCAGCAGCCCCGGACTTGCCCCCCACGAGCAGTACTTC.

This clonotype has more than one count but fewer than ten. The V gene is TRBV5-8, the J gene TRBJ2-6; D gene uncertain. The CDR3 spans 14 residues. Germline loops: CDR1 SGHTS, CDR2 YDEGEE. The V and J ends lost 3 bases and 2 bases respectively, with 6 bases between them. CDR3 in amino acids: CASSSLPGANVLTF. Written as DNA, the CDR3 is TGTGCCAGCAGCTCCCTTCCTGGGGCCAACGTCCTGACTTTC.

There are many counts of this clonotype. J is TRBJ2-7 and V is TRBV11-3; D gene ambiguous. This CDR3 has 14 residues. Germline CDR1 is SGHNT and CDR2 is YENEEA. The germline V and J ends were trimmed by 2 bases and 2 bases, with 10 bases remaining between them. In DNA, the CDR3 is TGTGCCAGCAGCTTACTTTCCAGCCCCTACGAGCAGTACTTC. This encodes CASSLLSSPYEQYF. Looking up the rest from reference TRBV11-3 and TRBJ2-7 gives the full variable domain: EAGVVQSPRYKIIEKKQPVAFWCNPISGHNTLYWYLQNLGQGPELLIRYENEEAVDDSQLPKDRFSAERLKGVDSTLKIQPAELGDSAVYLCASSLLSSPYEQYFGPGTRLTVT.

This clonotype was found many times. The CDR3 here is CASSLGDSYSPLHF. The CDR3 DNA follows: TGTGCCAGCAGCTTAGGCGACAGTTATTCACCCCTCCACTTT. The J gene is TRBJ1-6, the V gene TRBV7-3; D possibly corresponds to TRBD1 (5 bases). CDR1 and CDR2 (germline): SGHTA, FQGTGA. CDR3 length equals 14 residues. Trimming pared 2 bases from V and 8 bases from J, leaving 10 bases between.